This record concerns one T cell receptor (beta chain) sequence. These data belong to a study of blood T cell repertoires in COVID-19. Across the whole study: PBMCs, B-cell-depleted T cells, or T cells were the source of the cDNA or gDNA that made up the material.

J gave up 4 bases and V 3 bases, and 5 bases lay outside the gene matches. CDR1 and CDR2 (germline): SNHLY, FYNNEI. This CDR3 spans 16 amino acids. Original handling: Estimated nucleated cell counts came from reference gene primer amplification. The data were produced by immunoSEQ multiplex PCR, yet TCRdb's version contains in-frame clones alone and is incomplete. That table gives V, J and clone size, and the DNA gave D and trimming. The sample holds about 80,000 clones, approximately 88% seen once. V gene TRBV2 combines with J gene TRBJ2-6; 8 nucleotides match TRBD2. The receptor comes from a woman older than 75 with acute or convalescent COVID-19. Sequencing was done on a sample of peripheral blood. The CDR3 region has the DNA TGTGCCAGCAGTGACGCGGGAGGATCAGGGGCCAACGTCCTGACTTTC. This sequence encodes CASSDAGGSGANVLTF.